This T cell receptor (beta chain) was documented in a study of OX40 agonist ivuxolimab in advanced cancers. Background on the whole study: Ivuxolimab, which targeted the costimulatory receptor OX40 (CD134), was an agonistic, fully human IgG2 monoclonal antibody. Intravenous ivuxolimab was administered to patients every 2 weeks at six dose levels: 0.01, 0.1, 0.3, 1.5, 3 and 10 mg/kg. Among the approximately 50 dose-escalation patients, around 20 had hepatocellular carcinoma, 15 or so melanoma, 9 renal cell carcinoma and 9 head and neck cancer. In the dose-escalation cohort, 82.7% of patients were male, and the mean age was around 60 years with a range of roughly 20 to 85. Patients were allowed to have had prior anti-PD-1, anti-PD-L1 or anti-CTLA-4 therapy, and more than 30% of the dose-escalation patients had previously received checkpoint inhibitors. Partial responses occurred in three dose-escalation patients, of whom one had hepatocellular carcinoma and two had cutaneous melanoma. The purpose of peripheral TCRbeta sequencing was to test whether ivuxolimab changed TCR sequence diversity and led to clonal T-cell expansion. The monotherapy dose-escalation portion (N of about 50 patients) of the phase I ivuxolimab trial is reported in the paper.

Patients with autoimmune disease history or receiving systemic immunosuppression were excluded from the trial. Peripheral blood for TCR sequencing was drawn from every dose cohort at baseline, at cycle 4 day 1 and at cycle 7 day 1. Samples came from an open-label, multicenter, first-in-human phase I dose-escalation trial of ivuxolimab. Adults with locally advanced or metastatic melanoma, renal cell, hepatocellular, or head and neck squamous cell carcinoma were enrolled in the trial. Before TCR sequencing, CD4+ T cells and CD8+ T cells were sorted from peripheral blood as separate populations. With regard to this clone: Its antigen remains unidentified. Base qualities are missing; no much larger clone stands one base away.

Genomic DNA was extracted from sorted cells for sequencing of the TCRbeta CDR3 region. The immunoSEQ Assay was used to sequence the TCRbeta CDR3 regions. This is the immuneACCESS table as TCRdb keeps it, with only in-frame sequences that have V and J called. A part of the clones is gone; compared with another copy, unresolved V genes explain less than half, and the rest is unexplained. The sample table records just over 90,000 clones; around 91% of these occur just once. The leading ten clones occupy over 0.7% of the sample. There are 15 amino acids in the CDR3, from cysteine to phenylalanine inclusive. Kept here is only the CDR3 DNA, which spans 45 bases and is read in frame from base 1. Trimming takes 5 bases off V and 3 bases off J; junction bases not matched to a gene: 4. CDR1 and CDR2, per the germline V gene, are LGHNT and FRNRAP. The study at large found these results: Which antigens the clonally expanded peripheral T cells were specific for was not determined. Clonal expansion of both CD4+ and CD8+ blood T cells was observed from baseline to week 6 at doses 0.1 to 3.0 mg/kg. In partial responders in the 0.1-3.0 mg/kg groups, normalized peripheral clonal expansion was found to be among the lowest, especially among CD8+ T cells. Low levels of normalized T-cell clonal expansion were also seen in some nonresponding patients. After ivuxolimab, more expanded clones were found on average in CD8+ T cells than in CD4+ T cells.

The sequence links TRBV12-5 to TRBJ2-3, with 11 bases matching TRBD2. This TCR derives from an adult with an advanced solid tumor such as melanoma, head and neck, liver or kidney cancer. The specimen comprised CD4+ or CD8+ T cells sorted from blood, sampled in a trial of the OX40 agonist ivuxolimab. The nucleotide sequence reads as follows: TGTGCTAGTGGTCCTAGCGGGAGGTGGACAGATACGCAGTATTTT. Its translation reads: CASGPSGRWTDTQYF.